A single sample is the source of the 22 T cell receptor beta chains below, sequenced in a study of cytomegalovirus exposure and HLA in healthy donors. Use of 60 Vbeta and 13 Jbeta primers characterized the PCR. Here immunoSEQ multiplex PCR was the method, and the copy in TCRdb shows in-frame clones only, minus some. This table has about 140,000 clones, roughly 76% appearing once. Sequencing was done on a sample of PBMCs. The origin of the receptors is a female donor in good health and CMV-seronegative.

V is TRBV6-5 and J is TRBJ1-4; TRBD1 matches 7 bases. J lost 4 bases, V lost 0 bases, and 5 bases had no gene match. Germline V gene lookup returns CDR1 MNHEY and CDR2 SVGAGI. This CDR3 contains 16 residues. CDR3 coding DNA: TGTGCCAGCAGTTACTCGGAGACAGGGATTAATGAAAAACTGTTTTTT. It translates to CASSYSETGINEKLFF.

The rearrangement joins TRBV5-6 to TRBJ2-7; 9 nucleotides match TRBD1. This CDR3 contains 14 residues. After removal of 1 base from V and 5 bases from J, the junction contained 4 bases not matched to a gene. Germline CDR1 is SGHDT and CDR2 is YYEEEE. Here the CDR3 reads CASSLRGQGNEQYF. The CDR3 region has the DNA TGTGCCAGCAGCTTGCGGGGACAGGGTAACGAGCAGTACTTC.

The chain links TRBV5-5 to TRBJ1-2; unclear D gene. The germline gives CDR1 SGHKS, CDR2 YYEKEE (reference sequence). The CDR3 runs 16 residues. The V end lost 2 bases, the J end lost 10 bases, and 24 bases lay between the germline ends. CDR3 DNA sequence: TGTGCCAGCAGCTTCCGACTGGAGTCCTTGCGAGTCGACTACACCTTC. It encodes CASSFRLESLRVDYTF.

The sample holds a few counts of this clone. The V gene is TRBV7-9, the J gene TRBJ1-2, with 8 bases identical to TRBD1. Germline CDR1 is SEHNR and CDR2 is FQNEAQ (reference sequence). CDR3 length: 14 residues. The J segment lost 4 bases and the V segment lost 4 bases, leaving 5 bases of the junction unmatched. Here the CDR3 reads CASSSDRESYGYTF. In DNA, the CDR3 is TGTGCCAGCAGCTCGGACAGGGAGAGCTATGGCTACACCTTC.

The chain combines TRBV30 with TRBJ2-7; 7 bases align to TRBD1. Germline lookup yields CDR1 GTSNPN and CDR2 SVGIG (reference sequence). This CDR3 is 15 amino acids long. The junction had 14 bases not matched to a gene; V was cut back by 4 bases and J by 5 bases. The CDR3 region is CAWTPPPGQTHEQYF. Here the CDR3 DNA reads TGTGCCTGGACCCCACCTCCGGGACAGACCCACGAGCAGTACTTC.

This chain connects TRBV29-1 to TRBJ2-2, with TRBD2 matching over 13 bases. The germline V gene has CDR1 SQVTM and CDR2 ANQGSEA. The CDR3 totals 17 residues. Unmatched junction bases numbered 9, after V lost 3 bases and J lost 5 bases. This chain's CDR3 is CSVDPGGLAGNTGELFF. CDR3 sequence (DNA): TGCAGCGTTGACCCAGGGGGACTAGCGGGAAATACCGGGGAGCTGTTTTTT.

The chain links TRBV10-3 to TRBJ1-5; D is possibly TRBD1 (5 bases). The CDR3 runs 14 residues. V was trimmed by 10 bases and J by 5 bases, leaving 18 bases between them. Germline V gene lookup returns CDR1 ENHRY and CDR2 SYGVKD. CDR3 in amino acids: CATSLGAVDQPQHF. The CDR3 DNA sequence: TGTGCCACCTCCCTTGGGGCAGTAGATCAGCCCCAGCATTTT.

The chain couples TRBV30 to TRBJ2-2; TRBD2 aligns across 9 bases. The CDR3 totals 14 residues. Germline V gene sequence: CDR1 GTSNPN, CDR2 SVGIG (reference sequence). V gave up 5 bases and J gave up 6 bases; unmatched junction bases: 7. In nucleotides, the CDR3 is TGTGCCTGGTCCGGGACTAGCCTCGCCGGGGAGCTGTTTTTT. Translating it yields CAWSGTSLAGELFF.

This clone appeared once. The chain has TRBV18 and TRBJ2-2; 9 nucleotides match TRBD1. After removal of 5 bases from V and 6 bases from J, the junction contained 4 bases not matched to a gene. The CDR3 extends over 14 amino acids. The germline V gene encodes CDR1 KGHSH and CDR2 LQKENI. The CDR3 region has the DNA TGTGCCAGCTCAAGAAACAGGGGGCCCGGGGAGCTGTTTTTT. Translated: CASSRNRGPGELFF. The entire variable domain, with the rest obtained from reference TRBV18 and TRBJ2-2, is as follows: NAGVMQNPRHLVRRRGQEARLRCSPMKGHSHVYWYRQLPEEGLKFMVYLQKENIIDESGMPKERFSAEFPKEGPSILRIQQVVRGDSAAYFCASSRNRGPGELFFGEGSRLTVL.

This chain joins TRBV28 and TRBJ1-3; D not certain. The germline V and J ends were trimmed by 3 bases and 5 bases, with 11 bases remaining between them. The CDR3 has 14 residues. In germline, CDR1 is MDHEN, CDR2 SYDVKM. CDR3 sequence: CASSFGRERNTIYF. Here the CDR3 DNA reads TGTGCCAGCAGTTTCGGGAGGGAAAGAAACACCATATATTTT.

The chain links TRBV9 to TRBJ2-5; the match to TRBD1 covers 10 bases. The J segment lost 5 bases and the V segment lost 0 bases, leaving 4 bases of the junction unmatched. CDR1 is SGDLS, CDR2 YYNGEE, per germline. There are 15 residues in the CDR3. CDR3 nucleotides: TGTGCCAGCAGCGTAGGGGACAGGGGTCTGGAGACCCAGTACTTC. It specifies CASSVGDRGLETQYF.

In nucleotides, the CDR3 is TGTGCCAGCATCCAAACAACAGGGTCTGGCTACGAGCAGTACTTC. It specifies CASIQTTGSGYEQYF. The chain employs TRBV6-1 and TRBJ2-7; D perhaps matches TRBD1 (6 bases). The CDR3 is 15 residues long. Germline assignment: CDR1 MNHNS and CDR2 SASEGT. V was trimmed by 7 bases and J by 3 bases, leaving 19 bases between them.

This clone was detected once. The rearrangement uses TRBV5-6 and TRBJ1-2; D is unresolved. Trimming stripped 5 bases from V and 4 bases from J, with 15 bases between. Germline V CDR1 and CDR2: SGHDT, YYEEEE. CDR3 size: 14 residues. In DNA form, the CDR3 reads TGTGCCAGCAGGCCTATGGTAGTTCCCTATGGCTACACCTTC. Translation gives CASRPMVVPYGYTF.

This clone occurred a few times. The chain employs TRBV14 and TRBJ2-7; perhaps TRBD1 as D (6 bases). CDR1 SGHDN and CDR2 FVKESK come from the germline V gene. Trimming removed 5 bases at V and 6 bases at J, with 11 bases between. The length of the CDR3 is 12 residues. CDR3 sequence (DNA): TGTGCCAGCAGCACCCCCAGGGGCGAGCAGTACTTC. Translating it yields CASSTPRGEQYF. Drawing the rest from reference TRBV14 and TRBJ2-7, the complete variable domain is EAGVTQFPSHSVIEKGQTVTLRCDPISGHDNLYWYRRVMGKEIKFLLHFVKESKQDESGMPNNRFLAERTGGTYSTLKVQPAELEDSGVYFCASSTPRGEQYFGPGTRLTVT.

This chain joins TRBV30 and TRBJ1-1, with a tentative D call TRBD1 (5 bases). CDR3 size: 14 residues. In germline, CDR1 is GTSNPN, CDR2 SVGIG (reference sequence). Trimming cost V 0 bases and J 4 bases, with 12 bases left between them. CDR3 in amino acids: CAWSVRQWGTEAFF. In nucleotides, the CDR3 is TGTGCCTGGAGTGTACGACAGTGGGGCACTGAAGCTTTCTTT. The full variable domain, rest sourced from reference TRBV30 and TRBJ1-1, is SQTIHQWPATLVQPVGSPLSLECTVEGTSNPNLYWYRQAAGRGLQLLFYSVGIGQISSEVPQNLSASRPQDRQFILSSKKLLLSDSGFYLCAWSVRQWGTEAFFGQGTRLTVV.

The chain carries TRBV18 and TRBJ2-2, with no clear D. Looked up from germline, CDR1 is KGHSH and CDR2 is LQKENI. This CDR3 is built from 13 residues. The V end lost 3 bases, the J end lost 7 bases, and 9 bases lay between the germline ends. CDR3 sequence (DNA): TGTGCCAGCTCACCTCGGTCTGTCGGGGAGCTGTTTTTT. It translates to CASSPRSVGELFF.

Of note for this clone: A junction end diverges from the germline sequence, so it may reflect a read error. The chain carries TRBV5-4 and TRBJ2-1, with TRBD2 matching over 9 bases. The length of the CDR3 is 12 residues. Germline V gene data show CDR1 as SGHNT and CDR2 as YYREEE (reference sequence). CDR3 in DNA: TGTGCCAGCAGCCCCGTAGGTAGCGGGAGAATCTTC. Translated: CASSPVGSGRIF.

CDR3 DNA sequence: TGTGCCAGCAAGGGAACTAGCGGGGCCCCCTCCTACGAGCAGTACTTC. It yields the protein CASKGTSGAPSYEQYF. The gene calls are TRBV2 and TRBJ2-7, with 10 positions matching TRBD2. Unmatched junction bases numbered 9, after V lost 7 bases and J lost 0 bases. The CDR3 has 16 residues. CDR1 and CDR2 (germline): SNHLY, FYNNEI.

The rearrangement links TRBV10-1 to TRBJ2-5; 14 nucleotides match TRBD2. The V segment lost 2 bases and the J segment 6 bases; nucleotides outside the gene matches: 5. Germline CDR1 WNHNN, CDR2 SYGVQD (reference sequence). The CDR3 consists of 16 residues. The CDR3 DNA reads TGCGCCAGCAGTGAGGAGACTAGCGGGAGGGCCAAGACCCAGTACTTC. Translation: CASSEETSGRAKTQYF.

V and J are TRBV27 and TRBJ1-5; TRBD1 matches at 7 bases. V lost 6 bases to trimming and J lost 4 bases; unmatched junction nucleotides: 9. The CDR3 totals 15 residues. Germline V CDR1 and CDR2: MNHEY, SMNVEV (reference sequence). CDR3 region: CASSYYRGPNQPQHF. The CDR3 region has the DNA TGTGCCAGCAGCTACTACAGGGGCCCTAATCAGCCCCAGCATTTT.

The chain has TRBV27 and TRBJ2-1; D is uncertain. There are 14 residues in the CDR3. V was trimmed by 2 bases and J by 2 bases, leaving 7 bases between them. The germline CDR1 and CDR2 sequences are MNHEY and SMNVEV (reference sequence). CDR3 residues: CASSLVLAYNEQFF. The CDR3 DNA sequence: TGTGCCAGCAGTTTAGTCCTAGCCTACAATGAGCAGTTCTTC.

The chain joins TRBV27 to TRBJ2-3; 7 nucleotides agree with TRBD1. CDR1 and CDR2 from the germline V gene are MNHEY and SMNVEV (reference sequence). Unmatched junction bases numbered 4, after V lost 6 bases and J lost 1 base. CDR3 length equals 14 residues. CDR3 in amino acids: CASSPTGRTDTQYF. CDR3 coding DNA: TGTGCCAGCAGCCCGACAGGGCGCACAGATACGCAGTATTTT.